One and the same sample provided the 17 T cell receptor beta chains below, sequenced in a study of blood T cells in healthy people across ages. The use of a sample-barcoded 5' primer and a J-beta primer mix characterized a second PCR of 7 to 11 cycles. TCRdb redid the calling of the 5' RACE reads with MiXCR, one entry per CDR3 protein. The sample holds about 970,000 distinct CDR3 sequences; about 51% are singletons and the top ten take 20% to 25%. The sequenced sample consisted of blood. These receptors were taken from a woman aged 55-69 years in good health.

The chain combines TRBV28 with TRBJ1-1, with unresolved D. The germline V and J ends were trimmed by 7 bases and 2 bases, with 8 bases remaining between them. Germline CDR1 and CDR2: MDHEN and SYDVKM. The CDR3 loop spans 12 amino acids. CDR3 DNA sequence: TGTGCCAGCAATGCGGCAAACACTGAAGCTTTCTTT. This translates into CASNAANTEAFF. Full variable domain (missing parts from reference TRBV28 and TRBJ1-1): DVKVTQSSRYLVKRTGEKVFLECVQDMDHENMFWYRQDPGLGLRLIYFSYDVKMKEKGDIPEGYSVSREKKERFSLILESASTNQTSMYLCASNAANTEAFFGQGTRLTVV.

The rearrangement links TRBV4-1 to TRBJ2-1, with D tentatively TRBD1 or TRBD2 (6 bases each). The V gene's germline CDR1 is MGHRA and CDR2 YSYEKL. Trimming pared 5 bases from V and 9 bases from J, leaving 26 bases between. This CDR3 is 17 amino acids long. The CDR3 nucleotides are TGCGCCAGCAGCATTCAACGCCCGGTAGGGGGGCTTGGTGAGCAGTTCTTC. It is translated as CASSIQRPVGGLGEQFF.

V usage is TRBV30 and J usage is TRBJ1-1; D gene unclear. Germline CDR1 is GTSNPN and CDR2 is SVGIG (reference sequence). The CDR3 is 13 amino acids. V lost 0 bases to trimming and J lost 12 bases, with 17 bases between them. The CDR3 sequence is CAWSVGDRRITFF. In DNA, the CDR3 is TGTGCCTGGAGTGTAGGAGACCGTAGAATAACTTTCTTT. Full variable domain (rest looked up from reference TRBV30 and TRBJ1-1): SQTIHQWPATLVQPVGSPLSLECTVEGTSNPNLYWYRQAAGRGLQLLFYSVGIGQISSEVPQNLSASRPQDRQFILSSKKLLLSDSGFYLCAWSVGDRRITFFGQGTRLTVV.

This clonotype was seen ten or more times. The rearrangement joins TRBV27 to TRBJ2-7, with 9 bases that match TRBD1. V lost 4 bases to trimming and J lost 4 bases; unmatched junction nucleotides: 11. The CDR3 has 16 residues. Germline V gene lookup returns CDR1 MNHEY and CDR2 SMNVEV (reference sequence). The CDR3 loop is CASSSLRDRVRYEQYF. DNA of the CDR3: TGTGCCAGCAGTTCCCTCCGGGACAGGGTCAGGTACGAGCAGTACTTC.

The rearrangement links TRBV15 to TRBJ2-5; no firm D call. Germline CDR1 and CDR2: LNHNV and YYDKDF (reference sequence). Trimming stripped 0 bases from V and 4 bases from J, with 6 bases between. This CDR3 region has 13 residues. The CDR3 spells CATSRDPTETQYF. The CDR3 nucleotides are TGTGCCACCAGCAGAGATCCGACAGAGACCCAGTACTTC.

This clonotype was seen many times. The rearrangement uses TRBV6-5 and TRBJ1-1; unclear D gene. Trimming stripped 6 bases from V and 1 base from J, with 9 bases between. The CDR3 has 13 amino acids. Per the germline V gene, CDR1 is MNHEY and CDR2 is SVGAGI. In DNA form, the CDR3 reads TGTGCCAGCAGAATGGGAACGAACACTGAAGCTTTCTTT. This encodes CASRMGTNTEAFF.

J is TRBJ2-1 and V is TRBV6-5; TRBD2 matches at 8 bases. This CDR3 region has 16 residues. Germline V gene sequence: CDR1 MNHEY, CDR2 SVGAGI. V was clipped by 5 bases and J by 4 bases; unmatched bases: 10. The CDR3 coding sequence is TGTGCCAGCAGTCATTTCCCTAGCGGGCCTTACAATGAGCAGTTCTTC. It translates to CASSHFPSGPYNEQFF.

The chain recombines TRBV9 with TRBJ2-3; weak D call: TRBD1 (6 bases). Trimming took 2 bases from V and 2 from J, leaving 12 bases between them. The length of the CDR3 is 15 residues. The V gene's germline CDR1 is SGDLS and CDR2 YYNGEE. Written as DNA, the CDR3 is TGTGCCAGCAGCGTTCCGGGACAAGTCACAGATACGCAGTATTTT. It codes for CASSVPGQVTDTQYF. Looking up the rest from reference TRBV9 and TRBJ2-3 gives the full variable domain: DSGVTQTPKHLITATGQRVTLRCSPRSGDLSVYWYQQSLDQGLQFLIQYYNGEERAKGNILERFSAQQFPDLHSELNLSSLELGDSALYFCASSVPGQVTDTQYFGPGTRLTVL.

The chain recombines TRBV7-2 with TRBJ1-2; the D is unclear. V lost 6 bases to trimming and J lost 0 bases, with 11 bases between them. In germline, CDR1 is SGHTA, CDR2 FQGNSA. CDR3 size: 14 residues. The CDR3 spells CASSPEYANYGYTF. Written as DNA, the CDR3 is TGTGCCAGCAGTCCGGAGTACGCTAACTATGGCTACACCTTC.

There are a few counts of this clonotype. In DNA, the CDR3 is TGTGCCAGCAGTCCGGCGGGAGCGTCAGATACGCAGTATTTT. Encoded protein: CASSPAGASDTQYF. The genes are TRBV28 and TRBJ2-3; TRBD2 aligns across 7 bases. Germline loops: CDR1 MDHEN, CDR2 SYDVKM. CDR3 length: 14 amino acids. Trimming took 5 bases from V and 4 from J; bases not matched to a gene: 6.

This clonotype was observed a single time. The rearrangement links TRBV4-1 to TRBJ2-5; D call uncertain. Near its end, the DNA agrees better with TRBJ2-7, so the J call may be wrong. The CDR3 is 15 amino acids. Per the germline V gene, CDR1 is MGHRA and CDR2 is YSYEKL. The CDR3 coding sequence is TGCGCCAGCAGCCCCATTAAAGAGTCGGGCTACGAGCAGTACTTC. Its translation: CASSPIKESGYEQYF.

V is TRBV7-9 and J is TRBJ2-2; D is ambiguous. The ends were cut back, 5 bases at V and 7 bases at J, with 8 bases in the middle. The CDR3 sequence is 12 residues long. Germline V gives CDR1 SEHNR, CDR2 FQNEAQ (reference sequence). The CDR3 is CASSIVIGELFF. The CDR3 DNA reads TGTGCCAGCAGCATTGTTATCGGGGAGCTGTTTTTT.

This clonotype appeared a few times. The rearrangement uses TRBV20-1 and TRBJ2-7; 10 nucleotides match TRBD1. The ends lost 3 bases at V and 1 base at J; junction bases unmatched: 6. Germline assignment: CDR1 DFQATT and CDR2 SNEGSKA (reference sequence). This CDR3 is 15 amino acids long. CDR3 region: CSASKSGQGSYEQYF. The DNA for the CDR3 is TGCAGTGCTAGCAAATCGGGACAGGGGTCCTACGAGCAGTACTTC.

The V gene is TRBV12-3 or TRBV12-4, the J gene TRBJ2-1, with 9 nucleotides matching TRBD2. The CDR3 has 15 residues. The V gene end was trimmed by 6 bases and the J gene end by 4 bases; junction bases not matched to a gene: 7. CDR3 in DNA: TGTGCCAGCAGACCGTCTAGCGGGAATTACAATGAGCAGTTCTTC. Amino acid sequence: CASRPSSGNYNEQFF.

Written as DNA, the CDR3 is TGTGCCAGCAGCCTCCTCCGGCTAGCGTCGAACACCGGGGAGCTGTTTTTT. Protein: CASSLLRLASNTGELFF. The genes are TRBV14 and TRBJ2-2, with D possibly being TRBD2 (6 bases). V lost 4 bases to trimming and J lost 0 bases, with 15 bases between them. The CDR3 consists of 17 residues. Germline V gene lookup returns CDR1 SGHDN and CDR2 FVKESK.

The rearrangement uses TRBV24-1 and TRBJ2-1; D possibly corresponds to TRBD1 (6 bases). CDR1 and CDR2 (germline): KGHDR, SFDVKD. Trimming removed 11 bases from V and 0 bases from J, with 13 bases in between. The CDR3 consists of 14 residues. CDR3 loop: CASTTGSSYNEQFF. The CDR3 nucleotides read TGTGCCAGCACCACAGGGAGCTCCTACAATGAGCAGTTCTTC.

The rearrangement links TRBV12-3 or TRBV12-4 to TRBJ2-3; no clear D gene. Trimming left V 4 bases short and J 6 bases short, with 11 bases between. This CDR3 region has 13 residues. The DNA for the CDR3 is TGTGCCAGCAGTTATCTCCCCAGGGATACGCAGTATTTT. Translating it yields CASSYLPRDTQYF.